This TCR beta chain appears in the sequencing data of a study of T-cell reconstitution after alpha-beta-depleted transplantation in children. Unique molecular identifiers were used to barcode this TCRbeta library. A single record per CDR3 protein comes from TCRdb applying MiXCR to the PCR reads. The table includes hundreds of thousands of distinct CDR3 sequences, 16% detected once. This clonotype was found many times. The sequence derives from a human donor who donated a stem cell graft to a child with acute myeloid leukemia. The sequenced sample was PBMCs from the stem cell graft donor, obtained from the stem cell graft.

CDR3 bases: TGTGCCAGCAGCTTCCGGACAGTACTAGCCAAAAACATTCAGTACTTC. Its protein is CASSFRTVLAKNIQYF. The chain is built from TRBV5-6 and TRBJ2-4; D is perhaps TRBD1 (6 bases). This CDR3 spans 16 amino acids. CDR1 and CDR2 from the germline V gene are SGHDT and YYEEEE. V lost 2 bases and J lost 0, with 12 bases in between.